This paragraph covers one TCR beta chain sequence. CDR3 length equals 15 residues. Trimming pared 4 bases from V and 4 bases from J, leaving 15 bases between. Germline values: CDR1 SGDLS, CDR2 YYNGEE. This sample was included in a study of blood T cell repertoires in COVID-19. Using immunoSEQ multiplex PCR, the repertoire was profiled, and TCRdb retains in-frame clones only, with some absent. The profile shows 190,000 or so clones, roughly four fifths of them singletons. Which cohort a participant joined came from the clinical history participants gave. Recovered status applied to Cohort 3 donors who had two consecutive negative PCRs. It also applied to those with clearance or with symptom resolution.

The TCR originated in a man between 40 and 49 years old who had recovered from COVID-19. The V call is TRBV9, the J call TRBJ1-3, with D possibly matching TRBD1 (6 bases). Input material: PBMCs or T cells enriched from blood (not recorded which). The chain's CDR3 is CASSSGQGRGNTIYF. The CDR3 DNA reads as TGTGCCAGCAGCTCAGGCCAGGGGCGCGGAAACACCATATATTTT.